Below, 3 T cell receptor beta chains from the same sample are listed, as sequenced in a study of cytomegalovirus exposure and HLA in healthy donors (TCRdb year 2017). Library generation was performed with the immunoSEQ multiplex PCR assay. For the multiplex PCR, a mixture combining 60 forward primers for TCR Vbeta segments and 13 reverse primers for TCR Jbeta segments was used. TCRdb retrieved this table from immuneACCESS and kept in-frame rearrangements only. Not all clones are present; in checked studies, unresolved V genes account for under half, and no reason is known for the remainder. The sample table shows around 200,000 clones, and over 80% are seen once. The ten top clones hold around 1.7% of the sample. Sequencing was done on a sample of PBMCs. The receptors shown here come from a man aged 50-60 years in good health and CMV-seronegative.

This chain connects TRBV5-1 to TRBJ2-5; TRBD2 matches at 7 bases. This CDR3 is built from 14 residues. Germline loops: CDR1 SGHRS, CDR2 YFSETQ. J lost 4 bases, V lost 3 bases, and 6 bases had no gene match. The CDR3 nucleotides are TGCGCCAGCAGCTACACCGGGGGGTCAGAGACCCAGTACTTC. Protein sequence: CASSYTGGSETQYF.

This clone was seen just once. V and J are TRBV6-5 and TRBJ1-2; D perhaps matches TRBD1 (5 bases). The germline gives CDR1 MNHEY, CDR2 SVGAGI. The CDR3 length is 14 residues. With 2 bases removed from V and 4 bases from J, the gap between germline ends came to 11 bases. The CDR3 loop reads CASSYADSFYGYTF. The CDR3 nucleotides read TGTGCCAGCAGTTACGCTGACAGCTTCTATGGCTACACCTTC.

The chain has TRBV27 and TRBJ1-4, with a weak D call TRBD1 (5 bases). Germline V gene data show CDR1 as MNHEY and CDR2 as SMNVEV (reference sequence). The ends were cut back, 6 bases at V and 7 bases at J, with 15 bases in the middle. The CDR3 has 14 residues. The CDR3 bases are TGTGCCAGCAGCCGACAGTCGTTGTCTGAAAAACTGTTTTTT. This encodes CASSRQSLSEKLFF.